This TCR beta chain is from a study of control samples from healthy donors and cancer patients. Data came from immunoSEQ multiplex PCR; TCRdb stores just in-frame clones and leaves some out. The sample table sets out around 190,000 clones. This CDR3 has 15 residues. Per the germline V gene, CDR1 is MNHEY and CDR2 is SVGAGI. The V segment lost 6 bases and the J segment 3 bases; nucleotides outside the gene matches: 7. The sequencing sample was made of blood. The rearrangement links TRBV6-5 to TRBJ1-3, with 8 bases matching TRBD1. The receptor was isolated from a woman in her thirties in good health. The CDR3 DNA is TGTGCCAGCAGGGAGGGACAGGCGTATGGAAACACCATATATTTT. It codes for CASREGQAYGNTIYF.